This T cell receptor beta chain was sequenced during a study of CD8 T cells in ankylosing spondylitis (TCRdb year 2017). A note on the overall study: T cell receptor beta repertoires were profiled in healthy donors and ankylosing spondylitis patients so that disease-linked TCR variants could be found. The full study cohort comprised around 25 ankylosing spondylitis patients and 110 or so healthy donors. Samples of peripheral blood were taken, and for ankylosing spondylitis patients, synovial fluid was collected as well. What the work shows at the level of the full study, not this receptor alone: The disease-linked clones had a CD8+ phenotype and were found at relatively low frequencies in peripheral blood. According to the report, matched synovial fluid samples from ankylosing spondylitis patients were significantly enriched for the disease-linked clones. Blood from ankylosing spondylitis patients appeared to be characterized by a TCR beta motif made up of several highly homologous amino acid variants. Some of the motif variants had been reported before in the synovial fluid and blood of reactive arthritis patients, a finding that suggests common disease-initiation mechanisms.

TCRdb names Illumina HiSeq 2500 as the instrument used. TCR beta libraries were prepared by quantitative 5'-RACE with molecular barcodes. As for the original processing: A new computational method, built on a probabilistic model of VDJ rearrangement, was used to identify disease-linked TCR variants. TCRdb reprocessed the public reads (quality trimming at Q25 with fastp, clone calling with MiXCR) and kept in-frame beta chains. Rows merge per CDR3 protein into single entries with the most common DNA and genes. In this record, the V and J calls reflect TCRdb's handling and not the investigators' own analysis. This sample is represented by 800,000 to 900,000 distinct CDR3 sequences; about 12% of them were singletons. More than 0.5% of the sample lies in the top ten. The table lists this clonotype with many counts. No antigen is known for it. Qualities for individual bases were not recorded, and no much larger clone is one base off.

The source of this sequence is a male donor with ankylosing spondylitis. The sequencing sample was made of blood, either unsorted or a sorted T cell fraction (not recorded which).

The CDR3 region: CASSLDRPMNTEAFF. The nucleotide sequence is TGCGCCAGCAGCTTGGACAGACCCATGAACACTGAAGCTTTCTTT. The rearrangement combines TRBV5-1 with TRBJ1-1, with no confidently assigned D gene. V is pared back by 0 bases and J by 0 bases, with 9 bases lying between the germline termini. Via the germline V gene, CDR1 is SGHRS and CDR2 YFSETQ. From its cysteine to its phenylalanine, the CDR3 spans 15 amino acids. Of all the DNA, just the CDR3 is kept, 45 bases in frame from base 1. The entire variable domain, with the stretches around the CDR3 drawn from the reference TRBV5-1 and TRBJ1-1 proteins, is KAGVTQTPRYLIKTRGQQVTLSCSPISGHRSVSWYQQTPGQGLQFLFEYFSETQRNKGNFPGRFSGRQFSNSRSEMNVSTLELGDSALYLCASSLDRPMNTEAFFGQGTRLTVV.